The 21 T cell receptor beta chains below were found in one sample sequenced in a study of early T cells in non-severe SARS-CoV-2 infection. TCRdb re-derived calls from the 5' RACE reads in MiXCR, one entry per CDR3 protein. The sample includes approximately 28,000 distinct CDR3 sequences, 5.5% to 7.5% of them seen just once. Source: whole blood, taken at baseline. The receptors were sampled from an adult who was a healthcare worker with PCR-confirmed SARS-CoV-2 infection or an uninfected control (not recorded which).

This clonotype appeared many times. The rearrangement uses TRBV7-9 and TRBJ2-5; D is unclear. The CDR3 has 12 residues. Germline loops: CDR1 SEHNR, CDR2 FQNEAQ (reference sequence). The V end lost 9 bases, the J end lost 5 bases, and 13 bases lay between the germline ends. The CDR3 loop is CASEIIGETQYF. The CDR3 nucleotides are TGTGCCAGTGAGATCATTGGGGAGACCCAGTACTTC.

This clonotype was seen repeatedly, ten times or more. This sequence joins TRBV28 and TRBJ1-5; D is uncertain. The length of the CDR3 is 12 residues. The germline V gene has CDR1 MDHEN and CDR2 SYDVKM. V was cut by 1 base and J by 6 bases, with 4 bases left in between. The CDR3 loop reads CASSLFGQPQHF. CDR3 sequence (DNA): TGTGCCAGCAGTTTATTCGGTCAGCCCCAGCATTTT.

This clonotype was detected only a few times. The chain joins TRBV7-2 to TRBJ2-3; 7 nucleotides match TRBD2. Germline V CDR1 and CDR2: SGHTA, FQGNSA. This CDR3 contains 15 residues. The junction had 9 bases not matched to a gene; V was cut back by 4 bases and J by 5 bases. The CDR3 nucleotides are TGTGCCAGCAGCTCCGGACTAGTGAGTCAAGATACGCAGTATTTT. Protein sequence: CASSSGLVSQDTQYF.

This clonotype was detected many times. The chain links TRBV30 to TRBJ1-2; D is perhaps TRBD1 (5 bases). V gave up 0 bases and J gave up 1 base, with 12 bases separating them. The length of the CDR3 is 15 residues. The germline CDR1 and CDR2 sequences are GTSNPN and SVGIG (reference sequence). The DNA of the CDR3 is TGTGCCTGGAGTGTACCCGGGGGGAATAACTATGGCTACACCTTC. It specifies CAWSVPGGNNYGYTF.

This clonotype was detected ten times or more. This rearrangement joins TRBV7-3 to TRBJ2-3; D unclear. V was clipped by 3 bases and J by 2 bases, with 12 bases between them. Germline CDR1 SGHTA, CDR2 FQGTGA. The CDR3 consists of 15 residues. The DNA for the CDR3 is TGTGCCAGCAGCTTCAATGACCAGCCCACAGATACGCAGTATTTT. This sequence encodes CASSFNDQPTDTQYF.

V usage is TRBV7-3 and J usage is TRBJ2-1, with TRBD2 matching over 8 bases. V dropped 0 bases and J dropped 6; count of bases not matched to a gene: 4. Germline V gives CDR1 SGHTA, CDR2 FQGTGA. The CDR3 has 15 amino acids. CDR3 sequence (DNA): TGTGCCAGCAGCTTAACAGCGGGAGCGGTCAATGAGCAGTTCTTC. Translated: CASSLTAGAVNEQFF.

This clonotype was seen repeatedly, ten times or more. This sequence joins TRBV12-3 or TRBV12-4 and TRBJ2-7; 9 bases map to TRBD1. There are 15 residues in the CDR3. V lost 7 bases and J lost 2; bases outside the gene matches: 9. DNA for the CDR3: TGTGCCAGCACCCTCCGGGACAGGGAAACCTACGAGCAGTACTTC. This codes for CASTLRDRETYEQYF.

This clonotype was counted ten times or more. The V call is TRBV5-1, the J call TRBJ2-1; 11 bases map to TRBD2. This CDR3 has 15 amino acids. The ends lost 4 bases at V and 6 bases at J; junction bases unmatched: 6. From germline, CDR1 is SGHRS and CDR2 YFSETQ. The CDR3 coding sequence is TGCGCCAGCAGCGCCTTAGCGGGGGGGCCCAATGAGCAGTTCTTC. Protein: CASSALAGGPNEQFF.

The table lists this clonotype with many counts. The rearrangement uses TRBV20-1 and TRBJ2-5, with D possibly TRBD2 on 6 matching bases. The V end lost 0 bases, the J end lost 4 bases, and 6 bases lay between the germline ends. There are 12 residues in the CDR3. CDR1 and CDR2 (germline): DFQATT, SNEGSKA (reference sequence). The CDR3 protein is CSAREGGETQYF. The CDR3 nucleotides are TGCAGTGCTAGAGAGGGGGGAGAGACCCAGTACTTC.

This clonotype was counted ten times or more. V and J are TRBV5-4 and TRBJ1-1, with 7 bases lining up with TRBD1. V dropped 6 bases and J dropped 1; count of bases not matched to a gene: 9. The CDR3 has 15 residues. Germline values: CDR1 SGHNT, CDR2 YYREEE (reference sequence). The DNA for the CDR3 is TGTGCCAGCAACCCCGACAGGGACGGGAACACTGAAGCTTTCTTT. Amino acid sequence: CASNPDRDGNTEAFF.

This clonotype was observed at least ten times. The CDR3 is CSVAGGNSEAFF. CDR3 nucleotide sequence: TGCAGCGTTGCCGGGGGGAATTCAGAAGCTTTCTTT. The gene calls are TRBV29-1 and TRBJ1-1; D may be TRBD1 (5 bases). The CDR3 covers 12 residues. CDR1 is SQVTM, CDR2 ANQGSEA, per germline. V was shortened by 4 bases and J by 8 bases, with 14 bases between the two germline ends.

This clonotype was counted many times. The chain uses TRBV7-2 and TRBJ2-1, with TRBD2 identical over 8 bases. Trimming removed 7 bases from V and 8 bases from J; junction bases left unmatched: 10. This CDR3 spans 14 amino acids. The germline V gene has CDR1 SGHTA and CDR2 FQGNSA. The CDR3 DNA follows: TGTGCCAGCATCGAGCCAGGGACTAGATATGAGCAGTTCTTC. It specifies CASIEPGTRYEQFF. Filled out from reference TRBV7-2 and TRBJ2-1, the complete variable domain reads GAGVSQSPSNKVTEKGKDVELRCDPISGHTALYWYRQSLGQGLEFLIYFQGNSAPDKSGLPSDRFSAERTGGSVSTLTIQRTQQEDSAVYLCASIEPGTRYEQFFGPGTRLTVL.

Ten or more counts support this clonotype. This rearrangement joins TRBV7-9 to TRBJ1-1; TRBD1 agrees at 10 bases. Germline lookup yields CDR1 SEHNR and CDR2 FQNEAQ (reference sequence). The V segment lost 6 bases and the J segment 5 bases; nucleotides outside the gene matches: 9. CDR3 length equals 15 residues. The CDR3 region is CASSETGGWGTEAFF. CDR3 nucleotide sequence: TGTGCCAGCAGTGAGACAGGGGGCTGGGGGACTGAAGCTTTCTTT.

The CDR3 DNA reads as TGCGCCAGCAGCCCTGCAGGGCCTGGGGCCAACGTCCTGACTTTC. Protein sequence: CASSPAGPGANVLTF. The V call is TRBV4-3, the J call TRBJ2-6; weak D call: TRBD1 (5 bases). The CDR3 covers 15 residues. V lost 4 bases, J lost 2 bases, and 9 bases lay in between. From germline, CDR1 is LGHNA and CDR2 YSLEER.

This clonotype was detected many times. This chain uses TRBV7-9 with TRBJ1-4, with no clear D. Per the germline V gene, CDR1 is SEHNR and CDR2 is FQNEAQ (reference sequence). V gave up 1 base and J gave up 2 bases, with 8 bases separating them. The CDR3 runs to 15 residues. This chain's CDR3 is CASSLVGYTNEKLFF. Here the CDR3 DNA reads TGTGCCAGCAGCTTAGTGGGGTACACTAATGAAAAACTGTTTTTT.

There are many counts of this clonotype. The chain has TRBV6-1 and TRBJ1-5; 7 bases are a match to TRBD1. Germline V gives CDR1 MNHNS, CDR2 SASEGT. This CDR3 has 13 residues. Trimming took 4 bases from V and 6 from J; bases not matched to a gene: 3. The CDR3 is CASSVTGTQPQHF. In DNA form, the CDR3 reads TGTGCCAGCAGTGTGACAGGGACTCAGCCCCAGCATTTT.

This clonotype has ten or more counts. The chain combines TRBV5-5 with TRBJ2-1; D gene uncertain. Per germline, CDR1 SGHKS and CDR2 YYEKEE (reference sequence). Between the trimmed V and J ends, which lost 0 bases and 6 bases, there was a span of 13 bases. CDR3 length: 15 residues. This CDR3 reads CASSLGLGETNEQFF. The CDR3 bases are TGTGCCAGCAGCTTGGGTCTGGGCGAGACCAATGAGCAGTTCTTC.

This clonotype has a count of ten or more. The chain links TRBV15 to TRBJ2-3; D could derive from TRBD1 or TRBD2 (5 bases each). This CDR3 is 14 amino acids long. Trimming cost V 7 bases and J 3 bases, with 14 bases left between them. Germline V gene data show CDR1 as LNHNV and CDR2 as YYDKDF (reference sequence). The CDR3 coding sequence is TGTGCCACCAAGTGGGGGATTGAGACAGATACGCAGTATTTT. This gives the protein CATKWGIETDTQYF.

CDR3 amino acids: CASSLSGSGSYEQYF. For the CDR3, the DNA is TGTGCCAGCAGTTTGTCAGGTAGCGGGTCTTACGAGCAGTACTTC. The rearrangement links TRBV12-3 or TRBV12-4 to TRBJ2-7; 7 bases agree with TRBD2. The CDR3 is 15 residues long. With 3 bases clipped from V and 4 bases from J, the junction kept 9 bases outside the gene matches.

This clonotype was counted many times. J is TRBJ2-1 and V is TRBV6-5; 7 bases agree with TRBD1. CDR3 size: 13 residues. Germline V CDR1 and CDR2: MNHEY, SVGAGI. The junction had 8 bases not matched to a gene; V was cut back by 10 bases and J by 5 bases. The DNA of the CDR3 is TGTGCCACCGAGGGACAGCTAGACAATGAGCAGTTCTTC. Protein sequence: CATEGQLDNEQFF.

This clonotype was counted at least ten times. The chain links TRBV12-3 or TRBV12-4 to TRBJ1-1; TRBD1 agrees at 7 bases. The CDR3 totals 15 residues. The V segment lost 5 bases and the J segment 0 bases; nucleotides outside the gene matches: 6. CDR3 residues: CASSPGTDVNTEAFF. The CDR3 bases are TGTGCCAGCAGTCCCGGGACAGACGTGAACACTGAAGCTTTCTTT.